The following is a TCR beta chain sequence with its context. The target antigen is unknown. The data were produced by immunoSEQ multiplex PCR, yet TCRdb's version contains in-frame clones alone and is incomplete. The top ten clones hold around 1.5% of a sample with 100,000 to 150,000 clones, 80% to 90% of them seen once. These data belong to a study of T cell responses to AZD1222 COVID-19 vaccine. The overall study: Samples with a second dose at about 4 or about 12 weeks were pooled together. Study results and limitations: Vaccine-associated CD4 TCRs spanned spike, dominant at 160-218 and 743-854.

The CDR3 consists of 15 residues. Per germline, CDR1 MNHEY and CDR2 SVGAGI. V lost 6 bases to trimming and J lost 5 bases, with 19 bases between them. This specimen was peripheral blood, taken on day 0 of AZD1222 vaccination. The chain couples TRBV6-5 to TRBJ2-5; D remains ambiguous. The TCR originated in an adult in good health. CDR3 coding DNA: TGTGCCAGCAGGTTAGACGGAAGGAGTTTGGAGACCCAGTACTTC. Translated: CASRLDGRSLETQYF.